These 8 T cell receptor beta chains came from one sample sequenced in a study of beta chain features in type 1 diabetes (dated by TCRdb to the late 2010s). Library construction relied on the immunoSEQ multiplex PCR assay. The entire amount of isolated RNA was reverse transcribed using the High Capacity cDNA Reverse Transcription Kit, so the sequenced TCRB transcripts were expressed ones. Drawn from immuneACCESS, this table holds only the in-frame rearrangements with V and J called that TCRdb kept. Clones are partly lost; checked studies trace under half to an unresolved V gene and leave the rest unexplained. This sample comprises hundreds of thousands of clones, 15% to 20% of them detected only once. The ten most abundant clones make up 0.023% of the sample. The sequencing sample was made of naive CD4+ T cells from blood. The sample's cell subset or site label, in plain terms: true naive CD4+ T cells. These receptor sequences come from a woman between 18 and 29 years old in good health.

J is TRBJ2-7 and V is TRBV19; D is uncertain. The CDR3 contains 14 residues. Germline V lookup: CDR1 LNHDA, CDR2 SQIVND (reference sequence). Trimming pared 6 bases from V and 5 bases from J, leaving 17 bases between. CDR3 in amino acids: CASRAVHTSNEQYF. The CDR3 coding sequence is TGTGCCAGTAGGGCCGTGCACACGTCAAACGAGCAGTACTTC.

The rearrangement joins TRBV5-4 to TRBJ1-2, with D perhaps TRBD1 (6 bases). CDR3 length: 13 residues. Trimming took off 5 bases at V and 8 bases at J, with 16 bases between the two ends. In germline, CDR1 is SGHNT, CDR2 YYREEE (reference sequence). As DNA, the CDR3 is TGTGCCAGCAGTTGGCCACAGGGTGGCGGCTACACCTTC. Protein: CASSWPQGGGYTF.

This chain links TRBV6-5 with TRBJ2-4; TRBD2 agrees at 7 bases. V trimming: 5 bases; J trimming: 5 bases; junction bases outside the gene matches: 6. CDR1 and CDR2 from the germline V gene are MNHEY and SVGAGI. This CDR3 spans 14 amino acids. CDR3 amino acids: CASSPGLVQNIQYF. DNA for the CDR3: TGTGCCAGCAGTCCCGGACTAGTCCAAAACATTCAGTACTTC.

The rearrangement links TRBV5-6 to TRBJ1-5; D is unresolved. From germline, CDR1 is SGHDT and CDR2 YYEEEE. The CDR3 length is 12 residues. Trimming took 2 bases from V and 4 from J, leaving 4 bases between them. CDR3 nucleotide sequence: TGTGCCAGCAGCTTCCATAATCAGCCCCAGCATTTT. This codes for CASSFHNQPQHF.

This clone came up a few times. V gene TRBV5-4 combines with J gene TRBJ2-7; D is unclear. The germline V gene encodes CDR1 SGHNT and CDR2 YYREEE (reference sequence). Trimming took off 4 bases at V and 5 bases at J, with 16 bases between the two ends. The CDR3 is made up of 14 amino acids. The CDR3 loop is CASSPNLAGDEQYF. The CDR3 DNA sequence: TGTGCCAGCAGCCCAAACCTGGCTGGGGACGAGCAGTACTTC.

This clone was seen a few times. This sample also contains other DNA sequences that code for the same CDR3. This chain links TRBV5-1 with TRBJ2-1; D possibly corresponds to TRBD2 (7 bases). Germline CDR1 SGHRS, CDR2 YFSETQ. Trimming pared 7 bases from V and 0 bases from J, leaving 14 bases between. The CDR3 has 15 residues. CDR3 sequence: CASRGASGSYNEQFF. The CDR3 region has the DNA TGCGCCAGCCGGGGGGCTAGCGGCTCCTACAATGAGCAGTTCTTC.

The chain carries TRBV19 and TRBJ2-1; 10 nucleotides match TRBD2. This CDR3 comprises 13 residues. V gave up 7 bases and J gave up 10 bases; unmatched junction bases: 7. CDR1 and CDR2 from the germline V gene are LNHDA and SQIVND (reference sequence). The CDR3 loop reads CASNEREGREQFF. CDR3 nucleotides: TGTGCCAGTAACGAGCGGGAGGGCCGCGAGCAGTTCTTC.

This clone has only a few counts. The same CDR3 is also encoded by other DNA sequences in this sample. The chain joins TRBV20-1 to TRBJ1-1, with D unclear. Looked up from germline, CDR1 is DFQATT and CDR2 is SNEGSKA (reference sequence). This CDR3 contains 11 residues. Trimming stripped 1 base from V and 5 bases from J, with 5 bases between. In DNA, the CDR3 is TGCAGTGCTAGAGTTAATACTGAAGCTTTCTTT. Encoded protein: CSARVNTEAFF.